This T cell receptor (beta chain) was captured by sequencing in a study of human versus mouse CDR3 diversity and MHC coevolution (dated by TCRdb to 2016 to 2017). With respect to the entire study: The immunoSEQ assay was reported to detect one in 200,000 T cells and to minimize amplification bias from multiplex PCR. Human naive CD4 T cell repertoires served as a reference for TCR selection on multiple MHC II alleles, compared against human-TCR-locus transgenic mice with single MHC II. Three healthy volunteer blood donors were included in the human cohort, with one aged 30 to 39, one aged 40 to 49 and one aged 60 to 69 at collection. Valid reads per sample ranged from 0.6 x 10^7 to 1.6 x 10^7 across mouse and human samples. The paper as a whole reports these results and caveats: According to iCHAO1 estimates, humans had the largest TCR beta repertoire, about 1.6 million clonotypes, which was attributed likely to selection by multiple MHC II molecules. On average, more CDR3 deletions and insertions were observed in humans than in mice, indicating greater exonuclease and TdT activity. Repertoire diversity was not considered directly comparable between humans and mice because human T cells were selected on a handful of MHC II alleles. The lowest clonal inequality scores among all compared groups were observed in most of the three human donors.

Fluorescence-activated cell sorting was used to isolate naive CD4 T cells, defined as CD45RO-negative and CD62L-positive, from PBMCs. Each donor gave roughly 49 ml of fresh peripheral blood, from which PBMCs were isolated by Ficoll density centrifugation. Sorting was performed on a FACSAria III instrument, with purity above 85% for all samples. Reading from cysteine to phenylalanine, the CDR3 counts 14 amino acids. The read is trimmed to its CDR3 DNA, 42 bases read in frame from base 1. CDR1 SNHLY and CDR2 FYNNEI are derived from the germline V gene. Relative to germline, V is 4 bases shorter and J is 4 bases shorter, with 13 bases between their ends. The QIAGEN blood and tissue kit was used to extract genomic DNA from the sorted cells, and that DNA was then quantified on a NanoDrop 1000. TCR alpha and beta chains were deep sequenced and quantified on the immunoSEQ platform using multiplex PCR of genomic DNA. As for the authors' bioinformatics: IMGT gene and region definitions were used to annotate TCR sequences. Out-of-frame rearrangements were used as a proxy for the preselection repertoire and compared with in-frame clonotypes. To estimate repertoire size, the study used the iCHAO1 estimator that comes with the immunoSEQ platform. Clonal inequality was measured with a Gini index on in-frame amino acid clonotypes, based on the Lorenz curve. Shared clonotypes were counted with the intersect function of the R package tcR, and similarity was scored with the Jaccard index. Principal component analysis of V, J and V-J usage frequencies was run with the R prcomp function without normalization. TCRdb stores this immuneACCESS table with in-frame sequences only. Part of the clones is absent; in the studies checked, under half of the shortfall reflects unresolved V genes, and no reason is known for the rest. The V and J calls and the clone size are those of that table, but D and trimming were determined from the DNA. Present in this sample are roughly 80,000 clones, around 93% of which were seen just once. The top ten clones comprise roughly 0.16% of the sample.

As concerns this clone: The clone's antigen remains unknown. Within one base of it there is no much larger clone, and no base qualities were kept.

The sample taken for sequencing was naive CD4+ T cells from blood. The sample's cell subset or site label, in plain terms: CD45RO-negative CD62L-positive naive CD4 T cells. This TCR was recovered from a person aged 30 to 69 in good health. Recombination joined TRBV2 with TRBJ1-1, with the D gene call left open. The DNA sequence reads TGTGCCAGCAGTGGCTTGGTTCTCGGCACTGAAGCTTTCTTT. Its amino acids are CASSGLVLGTEAFF.